The rows below give T cell receptor beta chains drawn from one sample of a study of Graves' ophthalmopathy and Graves' hyperthyroidism. TCRdb called the multiplex PCR reads again in MiXCR, with one record for every CDR3 protein. The profile shows about 700,000 distinct CDR3 sequences, over 40% of them singletons. Sequenced material: peripheral blood. Every receptor here comes from an adult man with Graves' ophthalmopathy. Each CDR3 is given with its conserved first and last residue. The D gene is left open where the match is weak. Clone sizes are given selectively: once, few, many, or a class where the clone is expanded.

v_gene: TRBV20-1
d_gene: TRBD2
j_gene: TRBJ2-7
abundance: few
CDR3aa: CSATGTSGGSSYEQYF
CDR3nt: TGCAGTGCTACCGGGACTAGCGGGGGGAGCTCCTACGAGCAGTACTTC

v_gene: TRBV2
d_gene: NA
j_gene: TRBJ2-5
abundance: many
CDR3aa: CASRTEGETQYF
CDR3nt: TGTGCCAGCAGGACAGAGGGAGAGACCCAGTACTTC

v_gene: TRBV7-6
d_gene: TRBD2
j_gene: TRBJ2-7
abundance: few
CDR3aa: CASSPGLAGGSPSEQYF
CDR3nt: TGTGCCAGCAGCCCCGGACTAGCGGGAGGGTCCCCCTCCGAGCAGTACTTC

v_gene: TRBV4-1
d_gene: NA
j_gene: TRBJ1-1
abundance: few
CDR3aa: CASSQRGDFEAFF
CDR3nt: TGCGCCAGCAGCCAAAGGGGGGACTTCGAAGCTTTCTTT

v_gene: TRBV10-1
d_gene: NA
j_gene: TRBJ1-6
abundance: NA
CDR3aa: CATSGPGRNSPLHF
CDR3nt: TGCGCCACCAGTGGACCAGGGAGGAATTCACCCCTCCACTTT

v_gene: TRBV24-1
d_gene: NA
j_gene: TRBJ1-5
abundance: many
CDR3aa: CATSDSSRGQSNQPQHF
CDR3nt: TGTGCCACCAGTGATTCCTCCCGGGGGCAAAGCAATCAGCCCCAGCATTTT

v_gene: TRBV10-3
d_gene: NA
j_gene: TRBJ1-2
abundance: NA
CDR3aa: CAISEKEPGESHGYTF
CDR3nt: TGTGCCATCAGTGAGAAGGAGCCAGGGGAATCGCATGGCTACACCTTC

v_gene: TRBV7-9
d_gene: TRBD1
j_gene: TRBJ1-4
abundance: many
CDR3aa: CASSYGQGKEKLFF
CDR3nt: TGTGCCAGCAGCTATGGACAGGGAAAAGAAAAACTGTTTTTT

v_gene: TRBV6-5
d_gene: NA
j_gene: TRBJ1-5
abundance: NA
CDR3aa: CASSHISRDFKNQPQHF
CDR3nt: TGTGCCAGCAGCCACATAAGCCGGGACTTCAAAAATCAGCCCCAGCATTTT

v_gene: TRBV7-7
d_gene: TRBD2
j_gene: TRBJ2-5
abundance: many
CDR3aa: CASASGGQGTQYF
CDR3nt: TGTGCTAGCGCGAGCGGGGGTCAAGGGACCCAGTACTTC

v_gene: TRBV7-2
d_gene: TRBD1
j_gene: TRBJ2-2
abundance: many
CDR3aa: CASSSIDRESTGELFF
CDR3nt: TGTGCCAGCAGCTCAATCGACAGGGAGTCCACCGGGGAGCTGTTTTTT

v_gene: TRBV29-1
d_gene: NA
j_gene: TRBJ1-2
abundance: NA
CDR3aa: CSVGLTGLEGYGYAF
CDR3nt: TGCAGCGTTGGGCTCACAGGGTTAGAAGGCTACGGCTACGCCTTC

v_gene: TRBV4-2
d_gene: TRBD2
j_gene: TRBJ2-7
abundance: many
CDR3aa: CASSQDRASGSHEQYF
CDR3nt: TGTGCCAGCAGCCAAGATCGGGCTAGCGGGAGCCACGAGCAGTACTTC

v_gene: TRBV24-1
d_gene: NA
j_gene: TRBJ2-7
abundance: many
CDR3aa: CATPGIGAAFHYEQYF
CDR3nt: TGTGCCACCCCGGGGATCGGGGCCGCATTCCACTACGAGCAGTACTTC

v_gene: TRBV15
d_gene: TRBD1
j_gene: TRBJ2-7
abundance: NA
CDR3aa: CATSRVEGGTGNEQYF
CDR3nt: TGTGCCACCAGCAGAGTGGAGGGAGGGACAGGGAACGAGCAGTACTTC

v_gene: TRBV9
d_gene: NA
j_gene: TRBJ1-2
abundance: NA
CDR3aa: CASSVEQTPNYGYTF
CDR3nt: TGTGCCAGCAGCGTAGAACAGACGCCTAACTATGGCTACACCTTC

v_gene: TRBV7-9
d_gene: TRBD1
j_gene: TRBJ1-1
abundance: NA
CDR3aa: CASNRGAAFF
CDR3nt: TGTGCCAGCAACAGGGGAGCGGCTTTCTTT

v_gene: TRBV4-2
d_gene: TRBD2
j_gene: TRBJ2-5
abundance: few
CDR3aa: CASSQEAGGGSETQYF
CDR3nt: TGTGCCAGCAGCCAGGAAGCGGGGGGAGGATCAGAGACCCAGTACTTC

v_gene: TRBV27
d_gene: NA
j_gene: TRBJ1-1
abundance: many
CDR3aa: CASRDIWGEAFF
CDR3nt: TGTGCCAGCAGGGACATATGGGGGGAAGCTTTCTTT

v_gene: TRBV4-2
d_gene: NA
j_gene: TRBJ1-6
abundance: few
CDR3aa: CASSQVVRGQDSPLHF
CDR3nt: TGTGCCAGCAGCCAAGTGGTAAGGGGTCAGGATTCACCCCTCCACTTT